The 9 T cell receptor beta chains listed next were all sequenced from one sample in a study of shared T cell receptors in the human thymus. This table comes from immunoSEQ multiplex PCR, and its TCRdb copy is limited to in-frame clones, with some not included. This table has 500,000 to 850,000 clones, more than 75% appearing once. The data were also submitted as part of a second study, on human thymus T cells.

Sequencing was done on a sample of thymocytes. These receptors were collected from a boy under three years old with a congenital heart defect.

The CDR3 region has the DNA TGCAGCGTCATCAAACAGGGGACCTCATCAGTTCGTTATTTT. It specifies CSVIKQGTSSVRYF. V gene TRBV29-1 combines with J gene TRBJ2-3; 7 bases fit TRBD1. This CDR3 is 14 amino acids long. Germline V gene data show CDR1 as SQVTM and CDR2 as ANQGSEA. J lost 15 bases, V lost 6 bases, and 21 bases had no gene match.

The genes are TRBV21-1 and TRBJ2-1; no DNA check was done on the table's D call, TRBD2. TRBV21-1 is a listed pseudogene. CDR3 length: 17 amino acids. CDR3 nucleotides: TGTGCCAGCAGCATACCCCCTAGCGGGAGCTCCTACAATGAGCAGTTCTTC. Translating it yields CASSIPPSGSSYNEQFF.

CDR3 nucleotides: TGTGCCAGCAGACACGGACAGCCGGGGCAGCCCCAGCATTTT. Translating it yields CASRHGQPGQPQHF. The V call is TRBV28, the J call TRBJ1-5; maybe TRBD1 (6 bases). In germline, CDR1 is MDHEN, CDR2 SYDVKM. This CDR3 has 14 residues. The V end was cut by 6 bases, the J end by 7 bases, with 16 bases between. Variable domain in full (rest from reference TRBV28 and TRBJ1-5): DVKVTQSSRYLVKRTGEKVFLECVQDMDHENMFWYRQDPGLGLRLIYFSYDVKMKEKGDIPEGYSVSREKKERFSLILESASTNQTSMYLCASRHGQPGQPQHFGDGTRLSIL.

The genes are TRBV28 and TRBJ2-7; a weak D match, TRBD2 (6 bases). Trimming left V 3 bases short and J 1 base short, with 22 bases between. This CDR3 is 18 amino acids long. The germline CDR1 and CDR2 sequences are MDHEN and SYDVKM. CDR3 DNA: TGTGCCAGCAGTTTGGACGTTGGGAGGTACCATCTTTCCTACGAGCAGTACTTC. As protein: CASSLDVGRYHLSYEQYF.

The chain carries TRBV7-2 and TRBJ1-1; the D is unclear. The CDR3 totals 15 residues. Trimming pared 3 bases from V and 7 bases from J, leaving 18 bases between. Per germline, CDR1 SGHTA and CDR2 FQGNSA. In nucleotides, the CDR3 is TGTGCCAGCAGCTTCGCAACCGGTTTCCATCGTGAAGCTTTCTTT. Translating gives CASSFATGFHREAFF.

The chain joins TRBV27 to TRBJ2-1, with D maybe TRBD1 (7 bases). Trimming pared 8 bases from V and 7 bases from J, leaving 24 bases between. The CDR3 contains 16 residues. Germline loops: CDR1 MNHEY, CDR2 SMNVEV (reference sequence). CDR3 sequence reads: CASDPGAGGFLNEQFF. As DNA, the CDR3 is TGTGCCAGCGATCCGGGAGCAGGGGGTTTCTTAAATGAGCAGTTCTTC.

This chain links TRBV7-9 with TRBJ1-3, with 7 nucleotides matching TRBD1. V dropped 6 bases and J dropped 3; count of bases not matched to a gene: 8. Germline V gives CDR1 SEHNR, CDR2 FQNEAQ (reference sequence). The CDR3 covers 15 residues. CDR3 in amino acids: CASSPTGVGGNTIYF. The CDR3 bases are TGTGCCAGCAGTCCCACAGGGGTCGGTGGAAACACCATATATTTT.

The gene calls are TRBV15 and TRBJ2-5, with 7 positions matching TRBD2. Germline lookup yields CDR1 LNHNV and CDR2 YYDKDF (reference sequence). The length of the CDR3 is 18 residues. Trimming cost V 0 bases and J 4 bases; bases outside gene matches: 14. CDR3 loop: CATSRDLWVGRELETQYF. The CDR3 coding sequence is TGTGCCACCAGCAGAGATCTTTGGGTAGGGCGGGAGCTAGAGACCCAGTACTTC.

The chain has TRBV19 and TRBJ2-1; 13 nucleotides align to TRBD2. This CDR3 spans 19 amino acids. Looked up from germline, CDR1 is LNHDA and CDR2 is SQIVND (reference sequence). Unmatched junction bases numbered 10, after V lost 5 bases and J lost 0 bases. The CDR3 coding sequence is TGTGCCAGTAGTCCTTCCGGGACTAGCGGGACCAGCTCCTACAATGAGCAGTTCTTC. It yields the protein CASSPSGTSGTSSYNEQFF.